The sample holds many counts of the clone carrying this T cell receptor (beta chain). The sample comes from a study of regulatory T cells in long-lasting Graves disease. V was trimmed by 8 bases and J by 2 bases, leaving 15 bases between them. CDR1 and CDR2 from the germline V gene are SNHLY and FYNNEI. The CDR3 is 14 residues long. Assembly of TCR beta libraries relied on iRepertoire HTBI primers together with Arm-PCR of CDR3 regions. MiXCR was run by TCRdb on the multiplex PCR reads, yielding one entry per CDR3 protein. The table shows under 450,000 distinct CDR3 sequences, with approximately 10% occurring only once. Documented time point: newly diagnosed GD, antithyroid drugs for less than 3 months. PBMC-derived RNA was used for the TCR library. The same data also contributed to another study, on T cells in Graves' hyperthyroidism and ophthalmopathy. That work states: Newly diagnosed hyperthyroidism patients aged 18 to 65 years had disease lasting under 2 months. Carried out on the TCR CDR3, a first-round RT-PCR used the HTBI primer set.

The chain links TRBV2 to TRBJ1-1; no clear D. The receptor's source is a woman younger than 30 with Graves disease. This sample comprised peripheral blood mononuclear cells (PBMCs), obtained at new diagnosis, from a patient treated with antithyroid drugs. In nucleotides, the CDR3 is TGTGCCAGCCTGGTCGGTCAGCTTAACACTGAAGCTTTCTTT. Translating gives CASLVGQLNTEAFF.